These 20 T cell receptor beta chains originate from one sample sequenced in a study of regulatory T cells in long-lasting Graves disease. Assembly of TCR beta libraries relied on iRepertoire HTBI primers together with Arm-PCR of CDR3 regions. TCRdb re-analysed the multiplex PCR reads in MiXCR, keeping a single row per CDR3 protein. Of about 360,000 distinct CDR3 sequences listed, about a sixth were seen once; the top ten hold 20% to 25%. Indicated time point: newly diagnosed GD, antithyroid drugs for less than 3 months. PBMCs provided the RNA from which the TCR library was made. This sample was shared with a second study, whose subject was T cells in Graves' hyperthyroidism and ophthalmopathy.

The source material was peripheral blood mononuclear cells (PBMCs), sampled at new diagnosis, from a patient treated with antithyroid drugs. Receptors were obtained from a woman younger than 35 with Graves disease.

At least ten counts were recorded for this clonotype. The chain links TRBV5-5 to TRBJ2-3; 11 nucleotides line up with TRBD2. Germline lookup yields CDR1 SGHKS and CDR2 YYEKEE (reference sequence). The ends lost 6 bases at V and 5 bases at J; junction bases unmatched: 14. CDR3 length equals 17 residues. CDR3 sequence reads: CASTLEASGGFLDTQYF. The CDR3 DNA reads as TGTGCCAGCACCCTGGAGGCTAGCGGGGGGTTCCTAGATACGCAGTATTTT.

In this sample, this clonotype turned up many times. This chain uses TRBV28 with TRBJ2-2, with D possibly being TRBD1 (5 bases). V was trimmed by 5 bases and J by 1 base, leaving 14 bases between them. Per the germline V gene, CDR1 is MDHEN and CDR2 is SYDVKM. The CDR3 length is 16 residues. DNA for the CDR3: TGTGCCAGCAGTGGATCGGTCAGGGTGAACACCGGGGAGCTGTTTTTT. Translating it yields CASSGSVRVNTGELFF.

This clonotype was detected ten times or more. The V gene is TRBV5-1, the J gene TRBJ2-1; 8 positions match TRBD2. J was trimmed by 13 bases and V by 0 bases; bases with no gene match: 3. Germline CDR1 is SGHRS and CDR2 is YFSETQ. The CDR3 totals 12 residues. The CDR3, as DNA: TGCGCCAGCAGCTTGGAACGGGAGGGCCAGTTCTTC. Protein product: CASSLEREGQFF. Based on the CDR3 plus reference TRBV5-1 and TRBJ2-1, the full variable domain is KAGVTQTPRYLIKTRGQQVTLSCSPISGHRSVSWYQQTPGQGLQFLFEYFSETQRNKGNFPGRFSGRQFSNSRSEMNVSTLELGDSALYLCASSLEREGQFFGPGTRLTVL.

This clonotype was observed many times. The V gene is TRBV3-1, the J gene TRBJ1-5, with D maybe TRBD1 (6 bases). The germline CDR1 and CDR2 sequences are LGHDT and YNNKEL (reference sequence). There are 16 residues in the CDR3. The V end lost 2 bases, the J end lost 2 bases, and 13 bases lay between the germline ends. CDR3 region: CASSQTSRGGNQPQHF. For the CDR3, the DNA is TGTGCCAGCAGCCAAACCTCGAGGGGGGGCAATCAGCCCCAGCATTTT.

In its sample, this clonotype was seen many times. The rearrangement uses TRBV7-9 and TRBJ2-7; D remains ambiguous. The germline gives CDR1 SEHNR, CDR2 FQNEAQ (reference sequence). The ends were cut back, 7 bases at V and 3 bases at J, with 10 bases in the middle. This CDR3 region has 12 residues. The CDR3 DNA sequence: TGTGCCAGCATGGGTGATTACTACGAGCAGTACTTC. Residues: CASMGDYYEQYF.

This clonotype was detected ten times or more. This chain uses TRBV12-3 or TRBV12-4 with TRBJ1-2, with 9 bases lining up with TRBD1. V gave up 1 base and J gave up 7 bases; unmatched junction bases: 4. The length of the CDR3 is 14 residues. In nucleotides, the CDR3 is TGTGCCAGCAGTTTAGTAACAGGGGGCAGTGGCTACACCTTC. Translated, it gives CASSLVTGGSGYTF.

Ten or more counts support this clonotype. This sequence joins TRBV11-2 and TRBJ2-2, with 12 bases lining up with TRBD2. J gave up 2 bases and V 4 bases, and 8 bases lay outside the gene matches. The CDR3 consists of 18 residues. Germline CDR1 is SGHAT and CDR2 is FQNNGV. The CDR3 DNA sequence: TGTGCCAGCAGCTACCCGACTAGCGGGAGAAGTAACACCGGGGAGCTGTTTTTT. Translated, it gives CASSYPTSGRSNTGELFF.

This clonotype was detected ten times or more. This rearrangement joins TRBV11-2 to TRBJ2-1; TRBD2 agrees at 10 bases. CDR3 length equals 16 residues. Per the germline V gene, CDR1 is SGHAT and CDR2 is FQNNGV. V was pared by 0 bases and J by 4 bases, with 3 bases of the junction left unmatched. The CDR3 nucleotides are TGTGCCAGCAGCTTAGAACTAGCGGGGTTTTACAATGAGCAGTTCTTC. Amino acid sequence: CASSLELAGFYNEQFF.

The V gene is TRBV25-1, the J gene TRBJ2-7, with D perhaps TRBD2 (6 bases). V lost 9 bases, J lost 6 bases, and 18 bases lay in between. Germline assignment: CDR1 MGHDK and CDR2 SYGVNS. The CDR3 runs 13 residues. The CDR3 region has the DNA TGTGCCAGACCGTTGATCCGCGGGGTCGAGCAGTACTTC. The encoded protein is CARPLIRGVEQYF.

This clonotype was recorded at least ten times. This chain's CDR3 is CASSQAVLANEQYF. As DNA, the CDR3 is TGTGCCAGCAGCCAAGCGGTACTAGCGAACGAGCAGTACTTC. The V gene is TRBV3-1, the J gene TRBJ2-7; 7 bases line up with TRBD2. V dropped 1 base and J dropped 5; count of bases not matched to a gene: 5. Germline CDR1 reads LGHDT; CDR2 reads YNNKEL (reference sequence). There are 14 residues in the CDR3.

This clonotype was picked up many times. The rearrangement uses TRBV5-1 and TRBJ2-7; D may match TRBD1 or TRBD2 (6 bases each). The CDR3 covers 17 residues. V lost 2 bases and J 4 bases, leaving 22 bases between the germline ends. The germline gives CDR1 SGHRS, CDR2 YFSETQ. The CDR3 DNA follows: TGCGCCAGCAGCTTTTTAAAGATGGGGGGCGCGGTTTACGAGCAGTACTTC. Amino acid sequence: CASSFLKMGGAVYEQYF.

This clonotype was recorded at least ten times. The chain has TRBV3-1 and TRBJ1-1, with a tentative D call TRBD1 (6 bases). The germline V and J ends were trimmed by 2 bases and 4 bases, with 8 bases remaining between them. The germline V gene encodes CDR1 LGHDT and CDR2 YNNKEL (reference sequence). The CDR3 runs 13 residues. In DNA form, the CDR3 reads TGTGCCAGCAGCCAAAGGGGGACCACTGAAGCTTTCTTT. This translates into CASSQRGTTEAFF.

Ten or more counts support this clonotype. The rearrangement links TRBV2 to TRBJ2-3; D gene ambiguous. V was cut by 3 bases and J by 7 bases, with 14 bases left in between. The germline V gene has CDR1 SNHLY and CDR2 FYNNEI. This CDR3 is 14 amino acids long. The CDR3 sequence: CASSESAPHHTQYF. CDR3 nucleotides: TGTGCCAGCAGTGAGTCAGCGCCCCACCATACGCAGTATTTT.

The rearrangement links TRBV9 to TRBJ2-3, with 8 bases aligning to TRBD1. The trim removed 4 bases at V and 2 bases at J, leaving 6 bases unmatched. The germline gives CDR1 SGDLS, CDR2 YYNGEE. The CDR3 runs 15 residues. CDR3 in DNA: TGTGCCAGCAGCTCTCGGACAGGGTCCACAGATACGCAGTATTTT. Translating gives CASSSRTGSTDTQYF. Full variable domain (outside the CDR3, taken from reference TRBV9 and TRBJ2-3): DSGVTQTPKHLITATGQRVTLRCSPRSGDLSVYWYQQSLDQGLQFLIQYYNGEERAKGNILERFSAQQFPDLHSELNLSSLELGDSALYFCASSSRTGSTDTQYFGPGTRLTVL.

CDR3: CASSLFGRGTTNEKLFF. CDR3 DNA: TGTGCCAGCAGCTTATTTGGTCGAGGTACAACTAATGAAAAACTGTTTTTT. The V gene is TRBV7-9, the J gene TRBJ1-4, with D unresolved. Germline V lookup: CDR1 SEHNR, CDR2 FQNEAQ (reference sequence). The CDR3 has 17 residues. V gave up 2 bases and J gave up 0 bases, with 13 bases separating them.

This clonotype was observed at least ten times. The CDR3 sequence: CASSLYGNTYNEQFF. The CDR3, as DNA: TGTGCCAGCAGTTTATATGGGAATACCTACAATGAGCAGTTCTTC. V and J are TRBV27 and TRBJ2-1; D unclear. CDR1 is MNHEY, CDR2 SMNVEV, per germline (reference sequence). The CDR3 totals 15 residues. Trimming stripped 1 base from V and 2 bases from J, with 9 bases between.

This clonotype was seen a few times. CDR3 in amino acids: CSGSYLSGGLNEKLFF. Written as DNA, the CDR3 is TGCAGCGGTTCCTATCTTTCAGGGGGCCTGAATGAAAAACTGTTTTTT. This rearrangement joins TRBV29-1 to TRBJ1-4; 8 nucleotides match TRBD1. Germline trimming cut 7 bases from V and 5 bases from J; bases unmatched to any gene: 15. The CDR3 covers 16 residues. Germline V gene lookup returns CDR1 SQVTM and CDR2 ANQGSEA.

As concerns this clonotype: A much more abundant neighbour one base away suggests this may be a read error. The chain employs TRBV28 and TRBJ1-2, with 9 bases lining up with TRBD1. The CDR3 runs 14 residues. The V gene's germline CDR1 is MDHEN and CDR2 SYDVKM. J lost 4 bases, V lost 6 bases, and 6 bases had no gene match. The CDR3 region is CASRTAGQGYGYTF. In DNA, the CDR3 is TGTGCCAGCAGGACCGCGGGACAGGGCTATGGCTACACCTTC.

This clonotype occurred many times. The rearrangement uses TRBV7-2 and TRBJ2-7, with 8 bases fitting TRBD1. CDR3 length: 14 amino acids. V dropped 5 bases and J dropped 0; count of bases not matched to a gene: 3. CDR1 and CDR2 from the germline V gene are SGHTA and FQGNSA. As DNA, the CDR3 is TGTGCCAGCAGCCGGACAGGGCTCTCCTACGAGCAGTACTTC. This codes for CASSRTGLSYEQYF. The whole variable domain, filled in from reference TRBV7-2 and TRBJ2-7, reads GAGVSQSPSNKVTEKGKDVELRCDPISGHTALYWYRQSLGQGLEFLIYFQGNSAPDKSGLPSDRFSAERTGGSVSTLTIQRTQQEDSAVYLCASSRTGLSYEQYFGPGTRLTVT.

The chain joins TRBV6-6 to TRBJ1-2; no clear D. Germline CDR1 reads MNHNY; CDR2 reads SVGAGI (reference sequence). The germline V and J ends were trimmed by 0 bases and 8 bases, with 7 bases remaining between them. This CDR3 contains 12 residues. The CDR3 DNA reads TGTGCCAGCAGTTACTCGAGGGTGGGCTACACCTTC. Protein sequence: CASSYSRVGYTF.